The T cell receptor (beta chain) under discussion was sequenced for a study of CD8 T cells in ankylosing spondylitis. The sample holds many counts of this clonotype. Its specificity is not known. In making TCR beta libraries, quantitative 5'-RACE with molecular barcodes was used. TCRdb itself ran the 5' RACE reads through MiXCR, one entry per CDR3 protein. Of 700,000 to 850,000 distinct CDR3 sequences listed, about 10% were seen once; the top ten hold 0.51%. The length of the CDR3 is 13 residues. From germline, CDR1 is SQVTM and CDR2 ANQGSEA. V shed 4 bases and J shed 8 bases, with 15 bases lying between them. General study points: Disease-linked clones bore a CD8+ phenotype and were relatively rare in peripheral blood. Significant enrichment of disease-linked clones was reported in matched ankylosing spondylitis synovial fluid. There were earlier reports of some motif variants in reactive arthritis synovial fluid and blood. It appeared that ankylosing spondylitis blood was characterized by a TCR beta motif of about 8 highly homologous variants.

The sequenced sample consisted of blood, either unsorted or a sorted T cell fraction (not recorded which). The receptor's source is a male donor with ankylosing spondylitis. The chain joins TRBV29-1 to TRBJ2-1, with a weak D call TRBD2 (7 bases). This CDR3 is CSVAGGGDYEQFF. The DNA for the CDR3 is TGCAGCGTTGCGGGGGGCGGGGATTATGAGCAGTTCTTC.